One sample yielded the 25 T cell receptor beta chains listed below, sequenced in a study of blood T cell repertoires in COVID-19. Method: immunoSEQ multiplex PCR; TCRdb's copy keeps in-frame clones and lacks some. This table holds 130,000 to 150,000 clones, 85% found once. Material for sequencing was peripheral blood. The receptors here all came from a woman aged 40 to 50 with active or convalescent COVID-19.

The rearrangement uses TRBV28 and TRBJ2-6, with 9 bases fitting TRBD1. Germline CDR1 and CDR2: MDHEN and SYDVKM. The J segment lost 2 bases and the V segment lost 10 bases, leaving 9 bases of the junction unmatched. The CDR3 runs 16 residues. CDR3 protein: CATYATGGTGANVLTF. The DNA of the CDR3 is TGTGCCACCTACGCGACAGGGGGTACTGGGGCCAACGTCCTGACTTTC.

This chain connects TRBV7-9 to TRBJ1-5, with TRBD1 identical over 9 bases. The CDR3 sequence is 16 residues long. Germline V gene lookup returns CDR1 SEHNR and CDR2 FQNEAQ (reference sequence). V lost 5 bases, J lost 3 bases, and 8 bases stayed unmatched. For the CDR3, the DNA is TGTGCCAGCAGCCACACCGGGACAGGGACCAATCAGCCCCAGCATTTT. As protein: CASSHTGTGTNQPQHF.

This sequence joins TRBV5-1 and TRBJ2-7, with D perhaps TRBD1 (5 bases). V gave up 6 bases and J gave up 3 bases, with 10 bases separating them. The germline CDR1 and CDR2 sequences are SGHRS and YFSETQ. The CDR3 extends over 12 amino acids. CDR3 nucleotides: TGCGCCAGCAACATAGGGGACTACGAGCAGTACTTC. Its protein product is CASNIGDYEQYF.

The chain carries TRBV29-1 and TRBJ2-7, with D possibly TRBD2 on 7 matching bases. The CDR3 consists of 13 residues. Germline CDR1 SQVTM, CDR2 ANQGSEA. Trimming shortened V by 7 bases and J by 4 bases, and 17 bases separated the two germline ends. CDR3 in amino acids: CSADLEGGYEQYF. The CDR3 nucleotides are TGCAGCGCGGATTTGGAGGGGGGGTACGAGCAGTACTTC.

V is TRBV6-2 or TRBV6-3 and J is TRBJ2-1; 11 nucleotides agree with TRBD2. V lost 4 bases to trimming and J lost 7 bases; unmatched junction nucleotides: 6. The germline CDR1 and CDR2 sequences are MNHEY and SVGEGT. This CDR3 is built from 15 residues. In nucleotides, the CDR3 is TGTGCCAGCAGTTCCATCAGGACTAGCGGGAATGAGCAGTTCTTC. This gives the protein CASSSIRTSGNEQFF.

This sequence joins TRBV6-5 and TRBJ2-7, with 10 nucleotides matching TRBD2. Germline CDR1 reads MNHEY; CDR2 reads SVGAGI. This CDR3 has 15 residues. Trimming cost V 6 bases and J 9 bases; bases outside gene matches: 14. CDR3 in DNA: TGTGCCAGCAGCAGCGATACTAGCGGGGTTCCTCGGCAGTACTTC. Amino acid sequence: CASSSDTSGVPRQYF.

The rearrangement links TRBV6-2 or TRBV6-3 to TRBJ1-2, with D possibly TRBD1 on 5 matching bases. V was pared by 4 bases and J by 8 bases, with 8 bases between. Germline loops: CDR1 MNHEY, CDR2 SVGEGT. CDR3 length: 11 residues. CDR3 amino acids: CASSSRVGYTF. The CDR3 coding sequence is TGTGCCAGCAGTTCCAGGGTCGGCTACACCTTC.

The CDR3 DNA follows: TGTGCCAGCAACCACGGACTAGCTGCGTCCAATGAGCAGTTCTTC. Translated, it gives CASNHGLAASNEQFF. The genes are TRBV2 and TRBJ2-1, with TRBD2 matching 8 bases. The CDR3 consists of 15 residues. The germline V gene has CDR1 SNHLY and CDR2 FYNNEI. V lost 7 bases, J lost 6 bases, and 11 bases stayed unmatched.

The chain uses TRBV19 and TRBJ1-6; tentative D call: TRBD1 (5 bases). The CDR3 contains 15 residues. Germline V CDR1 and CDR2: LNHDA, SQIVND (reference sequence). V gave up 4 bases and J gave up 7 bases, with 14 bases separating them. The CDR3 region has the DNA TGTGCCAGTAGTAATCAGGGAAAGCAGAATTCACCCCTCCACTTT. It yields the protein CASSNQGKQNSPLHF.

This sequence joins TRBV5-1 and TRBJ1-4; 8 nucleotides line up with TRBD1. V shed 4 bases and J 6 bases; nucleotides not matched to a gene: 5. CDR1 SGHRS and CDR2 YFSETQ come from the germline V gene. This CDR3 is built from 14 residues. The CDR3 spells CASSQDRADEKLFF. CDR3 DNA sequence: TGCGCCAGCAGCCAGGACAGGGCGGATGAAAAACTGTTTTTT.

The chain joins TRBV12-3 or TRBV12-4 to TRBJ1-1; maybe TRBD1 (6 bases). V was clipped by 5 bases and J by 0 bases, with 7 bases between them. This CDR3 has 13 residues. The CDR3 DNA follows: TGTGCCAGCAGTGGGGGCTTGAACACTGAAGCTTTCTTT. It codes for CASSGGLNTEAFF.

The chain carries TRBV3-1 (or the pseudogene TRBV3-2) and TRBJ2-5; TRBD1 agrees at 7 bases. The CDR3 is 16 amino acids. Germline assignment: CDR1 LGHDT and CDR2 YNNKEL (reference sequence). V was pared by 7 bases and J by 1 base, with 12 bases of the junction left unmatched. CDR3 region: CASTQAPGQSQETQYF. Written as DNA, the CDR3 is TGTGCCAGCACTCAAGCCCCGGGACAGAGCCAAGAGACCCAGTACTTC.

This chain joins TRBV4-1 and TRBJ2-5; 7 bases are a match to TRBD1. Trimming took 4 bases from V and 3 from J; bases not matched to a gene: 11. Germline V gene lookup returns CDR1 MGHRA and CDR2 YSYEKL. The CDR3 is made up of 16 amino acids. The CDR3 coding sequence is TGCGCCAGCAGCCGCAACCCCCCGGGACAGAAAGAGACCCAGTACTTC. Amino acid sequence: CASSRNPPGQKETQYF.

This clone was recorded only once. V usage is TRBV28 and J usage is TRBJ1-2; D may be TRBD1 (5 bases). V dropped 5 bases and J dropped 4 bases, with 11 bases sitting between them. Germline V gives CDR1 MDHEN, CDR2 SYDVKM. CDR3 length: 13 amino acids. This CDR3 reads CASSRGEGYGYTF. The CDR3 DNA reads TGTGCCAGCAGTCGGGGGGAGGGCTATGGCTACACCTTC.

The chain is built from TRBV28 and TRBJ1-1, with a possible D match to TRBD1 (6 bases). V lost 8 bases and J lost 2, with 18 bases in between. The CDR3 has 15 amino acids. Germline assignment: CDR1 MDHEN and CDR2 SYDVKM. The chain's CDR3 is CASLGGGSGNTEAFF. The CDR3, as DNA: TGTGCCAGCTTGGGCGGGGGCTCAGGAAACACTGAAGCTTTCTTT.

The V call is TRBV5-4, the J call TRBJ1-4, with 10 bases matching TRBD1. Per germline, CDR1 SGHNT and CDR2 YYREEE (reference sequence). The length of the CDR3 is 16 residues. V lost 4 bases, J lost 10 bases, and 13 bases stayed unmatched. CDR3 loop: CASSLEMTGGFGKLFF. The CDR3 nucleotides read TGTGCCAGCAGCCTAGAAATGACAGGGGGCTTTGGAAAACTGTTTTTT.

The rearrangement joins TRBV5-1 to TRBJ2-3; possible D gene TRBD1, 6 bases. The CDR3 totals 13 residues. The germline V and J ends were trimmed by 8 bases and 7 bases, with 17 bases remaining between them. Germline-derived CDR1 and CDR2 are SGHRS and YFSETQ. CDR3 protein: CASTHQGINTQYF. CDR3 DNA: TGCGCCAGTACTCACCAGGGGATCAATACGCAGTATTTT.

V gene TRBV28 combines with J gene TRBJ2-1, with 8 bases lining up with TRBD1. The CDR3 loop spans 15 amino acids. V was clipped by 5 bases and J by 7 bases; unmatched bases: 10. CDR1 and CDR2 (germline): MDHEN, SYDVKM. DNA for the CDR3: TGTGCCAGCAGTCAACCGGGACAGGCGGGAAATGAGCAGTTCTTC. It encodes CASSQPGQAGNEQFF.

V gene TRBV5-1 combines with J gene TRBJ2-7; TRBD1 matches 10 bases. Germline lookup yields CDR1 SGHRS and CDR2 YFSETQ. The CDR3 consists of 15 residues. With 7 bases clipped from V and 5 bases from J, the junction kept 12 bases outside the gene matches. The CDR3 nucleotides are TGCGCCAGCGGGGCGGAGACAGGGGGCATCCACGAGCAGTACTTC. Translation: CASGAETGGIHEQYF.

The chain has TRBV11-2 and TRBJ1-1; D remains ambiguous. Germline CDR1 SGHAT, CDR2 FQNNGV. The CDR3 has 13 amino acids. V shed 1 base and J shed 7 bases, with 10 bases lying between them. In DNA form, the CDR3 reads TGTGCCAGCAGCTTAGTCCCCACCTATGAAGCTTTCTTT. It specifies CASSLVPTYEAFF. The complete variable domain, with remaining parts taken from reference TRBV11-2 and TRBJ1-1, reads EAGVAQSPRYKIIEKRQSVAFWCNPISGHATLYWYQQILGQGPKLLIQFQNNGVVDDSQLPKDRFSAERLKGVDSTLKIQPAKLEDSAVYLCASSLVPTYEAFFGQGTRLTVV.

V usage is TRBV30 and J usage is TRBJ2-2; D possibly corresponds to TRBD2 (6 bases). The germline CDR1 and CDR2 sequences are GTSNPN and SVGIG (reference sequence). The V and J ends lost 4 bases and 3 bases respectively, with 15 bases between them. There are 15 residues in the CDR3. The DNA of the CDR3 is TGTGCCTGGAAAAGGACCCGCGGGGACACCGGGGAGCTGTTTTTT. Amino acid sequence: CAWKRTRGDTGELFF.

The CDR3 reads CASSFRLETGLNYGYTF. The CDR3 bases are TGTGCCAGCAGTTTTAGGTTAGAGACAGGGCTTAACTATGGCTACACCTTC. The chain recombines TRBV27 with TRBJ1-2, with TRBD1 matching over 7 bases. The CDR3 runs to 17 residues. Per the germline V gene, CDR1 is MNHEY and CDR2 is SMNVEV (reference sequence). Trimming at V came to 3 bases and at J to 1 base, leaving 11 bases not matched to a gene.

This sequence joins TRBV6-5 and TRBJ2-1, with 10 bases identical to TRBD2. J was trimmed by 0 bases and V by 7 bases; bases with no gene match: 3. The CDR3 contains 15 residues. Germline values: CDR1 MNHEY, CDR2 SVGAGI. The CDR3 DNA reads as TGTGCCAGCACCGTAGCGGGGGGCTCCTACAATGAGCAGTTCTTC. Translating it yields CASTVAGGSYNEQFF.

J is TRBJ1-2 and V is TRBV4-1; 8 nucleotides agree with TRBD1. Germline V lookup: CDR1 MGHRA, CDR2 YSYEKL. With 0 bases clipped from V and 4 bases from J, the junction kept 7 bases outside the gene matches. This CDR3 is built from 16 residues. The CDR3 DNA is TGCGCCAGCAGCCAAGATACAGGGGGTCTGTTCTATGGCTACACCTTC. Residues: CASSQDTGGLFYGYTF.

CDR3 sequence (DNA): TGTGCCAGTAGTAGGACTGTCTTTCGCGGTGAGCAGTTCTTC. Translating gives CASSRTVFRGEQFF. This rearrangement joins TRBV19 to TRBJ2-1; weak D call: TRBD2 (5 bases). The CDR3 length is 14 residues. V lost 4 bases and J 9 bases, leaving 16 bases between the germline ends. CDR1 and CDR2 from the germline V gene are LNHDA and SQIVND (reference sequence).